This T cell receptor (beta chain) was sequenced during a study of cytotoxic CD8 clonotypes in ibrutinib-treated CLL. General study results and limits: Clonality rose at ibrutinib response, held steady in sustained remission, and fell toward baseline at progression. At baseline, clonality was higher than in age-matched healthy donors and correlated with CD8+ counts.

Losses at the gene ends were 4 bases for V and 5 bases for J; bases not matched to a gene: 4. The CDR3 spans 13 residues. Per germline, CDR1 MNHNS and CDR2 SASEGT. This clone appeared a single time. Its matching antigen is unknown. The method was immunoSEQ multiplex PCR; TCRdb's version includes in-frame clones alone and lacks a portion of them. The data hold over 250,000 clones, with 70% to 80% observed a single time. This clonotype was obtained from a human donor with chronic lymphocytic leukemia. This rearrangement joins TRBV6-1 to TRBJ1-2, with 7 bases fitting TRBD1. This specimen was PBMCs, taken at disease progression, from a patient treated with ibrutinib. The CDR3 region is CASSGTGGYGYTF. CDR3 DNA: TGTGCCAGCAGTGGGACAGGCGGATATGGCTACACCTTC.